The entry below describes one T cell receptor beta chain. Its cognate antigen is unknown. The data belong to a study of shared clonotypes between healthy human individuals. Study findings and constraints: Non-shared clonotypes displayed generation probabilities falling below those of clonotypes present in all four donors.

The V and J ends lost 7 bases and 5 bases respectively, with 11 bases between them. The germline CDR1 and CDR2 sequences are SQVTM and ANQGSEA. This CDR3 comprises 11 residues. Repertoires were generated with immunoSEQ multiplex PCR, while TCRdb's copy carries only in-frame clones and drops some. Seen here are 300,000 to 400,000 clones, roughly 91% observed once, and the top ten hold 15% to 20%. Sequencing used memory CD8+ T cells sorted from blood. Subset meaning: CD45RO+ cells pooled with CCR7-negative TemRA cells. This sequence originates from a man between 18 and 29 years old in good health. The V gene is TRBV29-1, the J gene TRBJ2-5; TRBD1 or TRBD2 may be the D gene (5 bases each). CDR3 sequence: CSGEGPETQYF. The CDR3 DNA is TGCAGCGGCGAGGGACCGGAGACCCAGTACTTC.